This T cell receptor (beta chain) was found in a study of T cell responses to AZD1222 COVID-19 vaccine. Sequencing was performed with immunoSEQ multiplex PCR; in TCRdb, only in-frame clones are kept and a portion is missing. The repertoire holds 100,000 to 150,000 clones, with approximately 90% as singletons. From germline, CDR1 is SGHAT and CDR2 FQNNGV. V lost 6 bases, J lost 7 bases, and 13 bases stayed unmatched. The length of the CDR3 is 16 residues. The rearrangement links TRBV11-2 to TRBJ2-2; 8 nucleotides align to TRBD2. This sample comprised peripheral blood, obtained on day 0 of AZD1222 vaccination. The receptor comes from an adult in good health. The CDR3 coding sequence is TGTGCCAGCAGTTTTCGGGGACTAGACACGGGCGGGGAGCTGTTTTTT. Its protein is CASSFRGLDTGGELFF.